The 28 T cell receptor beta chains reported below all come from one sample, sequenced in a study of identifying expanded T cells in peripheral blood. Method: immunoSEQ multiplex PCR; TCRdb's copy keeps in-frame clones and lacks some. The table lists 75,000 to 95,000 clones, around nine tenths of them singletons. Specimen: blood. These receptors all come from a person aged 18 to 75 in good health.

The V gene is TRBV19, the J gene TRBJ2-1, with unresolved D. The CDR3 contains 13 residues. CDR1 and CDR2 (germline): LNHDA, SQIVND (reference sequence). The V end lost 3 bases, the J end lost 4 bases, and 7 bases lay between the germline ends. The CDR3 region has the DNA TGTGCCAGTAGTATTGTAGGGTACAATGAGCAGTTCTTC. Residues: CASSIVGYNEQFF.

The chain employs TRBV19 and TRBJ1-2; 8 bases line up with TRBD1. Germline V gene sequence: CDR1 LNHDA, CDR2 SQIVND (reference sequence). This CDR3 has 14 amino acids. Trimming removed 10 bases from V and 4 bases from J; junction bases left unmatched: 11. In DNA form, the CDR3 reads TGTGCCACTTCAGAGACAGGGGAGGGCTATGGCTACACCTTC. Its protein product is CATSETGEGYGYTF.

V is TRBV28 and J is TRBJ2-3; no reliable D call. Germline V gene data show CDR1 as MDHEN and CDR2 as SYDVKM. The CDR3 is 14 residues long. Trimming removed 2 bases at V and 3 bases at J, with 9 bases between. CDR3 coding DNA: TGTGCCAGCAGTTTAAGTAAGGGAACAGATACGCAGTATTTT. This gives the protein CASSLSKGTDTQYF. The whole variable domain, filled in from reference TRBV28 and TRBJ2-3, reads DVKVTQSSRYLVKRTGEKVFLECVQDMDHENMFWYRQDPGLGLRLIYFSYDVKMKEKGDIPEGYSVSREKKERFSLILESASTNQTSMYLCASSLSKGTDTQYFGPGTRLTVL.

V is TRBV6-5 and J is TRBJ1-2; D uncertain. The germline CDR1 and CDR2 sequences are MNHEY and SVGAGI. The CDR3 totals 11 residues. Trimming removed 7 bases at V and 4 bases at J, with 7 bases between. The CDR3 DNA is TGTGCCAGCAACCCCGGCTATGGCTACACCTTC. Protein product: CASNPGYGYTF.

The chain is built from TRBV5-4 and TRBJ2-3; 10 bases line up with TRBD2. J lost 3 bases, V lost 5 bases, and 9 bases had no gene match. Germline CDR1 and CDR2: SGHNT and YYREEE (reference sequence). The CDR3 totals 16 residues. The CDR3 DNA reads as TGTGCCAGCAGGAAGTCTAGCGGGAGTATGACAGATACGCAGTATTTT. Translating it yields CASRKSSGSMTDTQYF. Complete variable domain (other parts from reference TRBV5-4 and TRBJ2-3): ETGVTQSPTHLIKTRGQQVTLRCSSQSGHNTVSWYQQALGQGPQFIFQYYREEENGRGNFPPRFSGLQFPNYSSELNVNALELDDSALYLCASRKSSGSMTDTQYFGPGTRLTVL.

The table lists this clone with a count of one. This sequence joins TRBV5-4 and TRBJ1-3, with D unclear. The V gene lost 0 bases and the J gene lost 6 bases, with 10 bases spanning the gap. Germline values: CDR1 SGHNT, CDR2 YYREEE (reference sequence). The CDR3 runs to 14 residues. This CDR3 is CASSLAGQANTIYF. In DNA form, the CDR3 reads TGTGCCAGCAGCTTGGCCGGGCAGGCAAACACCATATATTTT.

The V and J genes are TRBV7-9 and TRBJ1-1; D unresolved. CDR3 size: 13 residues. Germline values: CDR1 SEHNR, CDR2 FQNEAQ (reference sequence). Between the trimmed V and J ends, which lost 5 bases and 1 base, there was a span of 8 bases. This CDR3 is CASSPYRNTEAFF. The CDR3 bases are TGTGCCAGCAGCCCTTACCGGAACACTGAAGCTTTCTTT.

The chain joins TRBV7-3 to TRBJ2-3; 9 bases align to TRBD1. Trimming cost V 4 bases and J 4 bases; bases outside gene matches: 6. CDR3 size: 15 residues. CDR1 is SGHTA, CDR2 FQGTGA, per germline. CDR3 protein: CASSSTGGAADTQYF. CDR3 in DNA: TGTGCCAGCAGCTCTACAGGGGGCGCCGCAGATACGCAGTATTTT.

This sequence joins TRBV4-1 and TRBJ1-2, with D unclear. In germline, CDR1 is MGHRA, CDR2 YSYEKL. V lost 1 base, J lost 5 bases, and 11 bases lay in between. CDR3 length equals 14 residues. The CDR3 spells CASSQVGEGYGYTF. CDR3 nucleotide sequence: TGCGCCAGCAGCCAAGTGGGTGAAGGGTATGGCTACACCTTC.

The chain couples TRBV27 to TRBJ1-3, with no clear D. Deletions cut 3 bases from V and 2 bases from J, with 8 bases between. The CDR3 spans 14 residues. Germline CDR1 is MNHEY and CDR2 is SMNVEV (reference sequence). The CDR3 bases are TGTGCCAGCAGTTTGAGTCATACTGGAAACACCATATATTTT. Translating it yields CASSLSHTGNTIYF.

J is TRBJ2-1 and V is TRBV7-2; TRBD2 is a possible D gene (5 bases). This CDR3 region has 15 residues. Trimming cost V 1 base and J 7 bases, with 14 bases left between them. Germline V CDR1 and CDR2: SGHTA, FQGNSA. The CDR3 spells CASSLEALPGNEQFF. The CDR3, as DNA: TGTGCCAGCAGCTTAGAAGCCCTCCCGGGGAATGAGCAGTTCTTC.

The gene calls are TRBV29-1 and TRBJ1-5, with TRBD1 matching over 7 bases. The junction had 4 bases not matched to a gene; V was cut back by 6 bases and J by 2 bases. Looked up from germline, CDR1 is SQVTM and CDR2 is ANQGSEA. This CDR3 comprises 13 residues. This chain's CDR3 is CSVETGGNQPQHF. The CDR3 DNA sequence: TGCAGCGTCGAAACAGGGGGCAATCAGCCCCAGCATTTT.

This clone was recorded only once. The chain recombines TRBV28 with TRBJ1-3, with TRBD1 matching 7 bases. Trimming cost V 3 bases and J 1 base; bases outside gene matches: 9. Germline V lookup: CDR1 MDHEN, CDR2 SYDVKM. The CDR3 is made up of 17 amino acids. The CDR3 coding sequence is TGTGCCAGCAGTTTCCTTACCGGGACAGCGTCTGGAAACACCATATATTTT. Residues: CASSFLTGTASGNTIYF.

The chain joins TRBV2 to TRBJ2-5; 11 positions agree with TRBD2. The CDR3 loop spans 16 amino acids. Germline trimming cut 4 bases from V and 4 bases from J; bases unmatched to any gene: 8. Germline V gene lookup returns CDR1 SNHLY and CDR2 FYNNEI. The CDR3 region has the DNA TGTGCCAGCAGTGTTTTTAGCGGGGGGGCAGGAGAGACCCAGTACTTC. Translation gives CASSVFSGGAGETQYF.

In this sample, this clone turned up once. J is TRBJ2-1 and V is TRBV19, with D maybe TRBD2 (6 bases). The germline V gene has CDR1 LNHDA and CDR2 SQIVND (reference sequence). The CDR3 runs to 11 residues. Deletions cut 5 bases from V and 7 bases from J, with 6 bases between. This chain's CDR3 is CASSGGNEQFF. For the CDR3, the DNA is TGTGCCAGTAGTGGAGGGAATGAGCAGTTCTTC.

The V gene is TRBV11-2, the J gene TRBJ1-2; 12 bases match TRBD1. Germline V gives CDR1 SGHAT, CDR2 FQNNGV. The CDR3 extends over 14 amino acids. After removal of 5 bases from V and 10 bases from J, the junction contained 8 bases not matched to a gene. The CDR3 region is CASSPTGTGGPYTF. The DNA of the CDR3 is TGTGCCAGCAGCCCCACGGGGACAGGGGGCCCCTACACCTTC.

The chain couples TRBV7-2 to TRBJ2-2; 12 bases match TRBD2. This CDR3 comprises 18 residues. Unmatched junction bases numbered 6, after V lost 0 bases and J lost 4 bases. The germline gives CDR1 SGHTA, CDR2 FQGNSA. The CDR3 reads CASSLAHLAGGPTGELFF. The CDR3 bases are TGTGCCAGCAGCTTAGCGCATCTAGCGGGGGGGCCCACCGGGGAGCTGTTTTTT.

This clone has just one count. The V and J genes are TRBV6-6 and TRBJ1-3, with no clear D. V lost 5 bases to trimming and J lost 2 bases, with 7 bases between them. Germline V lookup: CDR1 MNHNY, CDR2 SVGAGI (reference sequence). This CDR3 contains 13 residues. Here the CDR3 reads CASSTDPGNTIYF. CDR3 nucleotides: TGTGCCAGCAGTACGGACCCTGGAAACACCATATATTTT.

The rearrangement links TRBV28 to TRBJ2-3, with 13 bases identical to TRBD2. This CDR3 spans 17 amino acids. The ends lost 5 bases at V and 5 bases at J; junction bases unmatched: 10. The germline V gene has CDR1 MDHEN and CDR2 SYDVKM. The CDR3 is CASSTGLAGTRGDTQYF. The CDR3 DNA is TGTGCCAGCAGTACGGGACTAGCGGGGACGCGGGGAGATACGCAGTATTTT.

This chain links TRBV5-6 with TRBJ1-6; 8 bases map to TRBD1. Germline V gives CDR1 SGHDT, CDR2 YYEEEE. This CDR3 has 15 residues. V gave up 1 base and J gave up 8 bases; unmatched junction bases: 5. For the CDR3, the DNA is TGTGCCAGCAGCTTGTCTCAGGGGGCTTATTCACCCCTCCACTTT. Its translation is CASSLSQGAYSPLHF.

The gene calls are TRBV10-3 and TRBJ1-1, with D unresolved. The CDR3 contains 17 residues. Trimming pared 7 bases from V and 4 bases from J, leaving 25 bases between. Germline V gene lookup returns CDR1 ENHRY and CDR2 SYGVKD. Here the CDR3 reads CAITRGPPGPVATEAFF. The CDR3 region has the DNA TGTGCCATCACCCGAGGACCTCCGGGTCCAGTTGCCACTGAAGCTTTCTTT.

V is TRBV30 and J is TRBJ1-6; 8 bases are shared with TRBD1. V gave up 5 bases and J gave up 3 bases; unmatched junction bases: 6. The CDR3 is 15 residues long. The germline V gene encodes CDR1 GTSNPN and CDR2 SVGIG (reference sequence). DNA for the CDR3: TGTGCCTGGGAACAGGGGGGGGACTATAATTCACCCCTCCACTTT. It is translated as CAWEQGGDYNSPLHF. The full variable domain, its missing parts supplied by reference TRBV30 and TRBJ1-6, is SQTIHQWPATLVQPVGSPLSLECTVEGTSNPNLYWYRQAAGRGLQLLFYSVGIGQISSEVPQNLSASRPQDRQFILSSKKLLLSDSGFYLCAWEQGGDYNSPLHFGNGTRLTVT.

The genes are TRBV6-6 and TRBJ2-3; D remains unclear. Germline-derived CDR1 and CDR2 are MNHNY and SVGAGI (reference sequence). The V end lost 4 bases, the J end lost 1 base, and 12 bases lay between the germline ends. This CDR3 region has 15 residues. CDR3 coding DNA: TGTGCCAGCAGTTCACATCTGGCGGGCACAGATACGCAGTATTTT. As protein: CASSSHLAGTDTQYF.

This chain links TRBV6-5 with TRBJ1-1; a weak D match, TRBD1 (5 bases). Germline lookup yields CDR1 MNHEY and CDR2 SVGAGI. The CDR3 has 14 amino acids. Trimming stripped 8 bases from V and 10 bases from J, with 23 bases between. CDR3 amino acids: CASSPGTQGLGAFF. The CDR3 bases are TGTGCCAGCTCTCCCGGGACCCAGGGCTTAGGAGCTTTCTTT.

CDR3 amino acids: CASSLGGGHSYNEQFF. In nucleotides, the CDR3 is TGTGCCAGCAGCTTAGGGGGGGGACACTCCTACAATGAGCAGTTCTTC. The chain employs TRBV7-2 and TRBJ2-1; the D gene is possibly TRBD2 (7 bases). Germline V gene lookup returns CDR1 SGHTA and CDR2 FQGNSA. With 1 base removed from V and 0 bases from J, the gap between germline ends came to 10 bases. The CDR3 spans 16 residues.

V usage is TRBV27 and J usage is TRBJ1-4; D may be TRBD1 (6 bases). The CDR3 length is 16 residues. Trimming took 0 bases from V and 8 from J, leaving 16 bases between them. The germline CDR1 and CDR2 sequences are MNHEY and SMNVEV (reference sequence). CDR3 coding DNA: TGTGCCAGCAGTTTATCGTTAGGAGGGGGAGGAGAAAAACTGTTTTTT. It yields the protein CASSLSLGGGGEKLFF.

V is TRBV28 and J is TRBJ2-2; 10 nucleotides align to TRBD2. Trimming at V came to 6 bases and at J to 1 base, leaving 2 bases not matched to a gene. This CDR3 is 15 amino acids long. Germline V lookup: CDR1 MDHEN, CDR2 SYDVKM. The CDR3 region is CASRGTSENTGELFF. In nucleotides, the CDR3 is TGTGCCAGCAGGGGGACTAGCGAGAACACCGGGGAGCTGTTTTTT.

The gene calls are TRBV11-2 and TRBJ2-5; 9 bases are a match to TRBD1. CDR1 and CDR2 (germline): SGHAT, FQNNGV. This CDR3 is built from 15 residues. J was trimmed by 5 bases and V by 0 bases; bases with no gene match: 4. The CDR3 DNA sequence: TGTGCCAGCAGCTTAGATGGGACAGGGAGGGAGACCCAGTACTTC. This gives the protein CASSLDGTGRETQYF.